A single sample gave rise to the 27 T cell receptor beta chains below, sequenced in a study of identical twins. A single record per CDR3 protein comes from TCRdb applying MiXCR to the 5' RACE reads. The sample lists some 230,000 distinct CDR3 sequences; over 5.5% were seen once. These data were also filed under a second study, of T cells expressing NK-cell markers.

Source material: CD8+ T cells sorted from blood. These receptors all stem from a woman aged 18-30 years in good health.

The chain uses TRBV7-3 and TRBJ1-2; D unresolved. The CDR3 spans 10 residues. Per germline, CDR1 SGHTA and CDR2 FQGTGA. The ends were cut back, 1 base at V and 12 bases at J, with 6 bases in the middle. CDR3 sequence (DNA): TGTGCCAGCAGCTTAAAAGGGCACACCTTC. Protein: CASSLKGHTF.

This clonotype came up a few times. The J gene is TRBJ2-7, the V gene TRBV4-3, with 9 bases aligning to TRBD2. The CDR3 extends over 15 amino acids. After removal of 0 bases from V and 5 bases from J, the junction contained 5 bases not matched to a gene. The germline gives CDR1 LGHNA, CDR2 YSLEER. CDR3 amino acids: CASSQDSGRGNEQYF. The CDR3 DNA reads as TGCGCCAGCAGCCAAGATAGCGGGAGAGGTAACGAGCAGTACTTC.

This clonotype appeared many times. The rearrangement joins TRBV12-3 or TRBV12-4 to TRBJ1-2; D possibly corresponds to TRBD1 (6 bases). The CDR3 sequence is 16 residues long. The V gene lost 2 bases and the J gene lost 5 bases, with 18 bases spanning the gap. DNA of the CDR3: TGTGCCAGCAGTTTAACCCCCCCGGACAGAGCTTATGGCTACACCTTC. This codes for CASSLTPPDRAYGYTF.

This clonotype was recorded a few times. J is TRBJ1-1 and V is TRBV5-5; D might be TRBD1 (6 bases). Germline lookup yields CDR1 SGHKS and CDR2 YYEKEE (reference sequence). The germline V and J ends were trimmed by 4 bases and 7 bases, with 20 bases remaining between them. The CDR3 is made up of 15 amino acids. The CDR3 sequence: CASSPGPGQKIEAFF. For the CDR3, the DNA is TGTGCCAGCAGCCCGGGTCCGGGACAAAAAATTGAAGCTTTCTTT.

This clonotype was counted a few times. CDR3 DNA sequence: TGTGCCAGCACCGTGCTAGCGGGGAAAGAGACCCAGTACTTC. As protein: CASTVLAGKETQYF. The rearrangement joins TRBV11-1 to TRBJ2-5, with 9 bases identical to TRBD2. Germline assignment: CDR1 SGHAT and CDR2 FQDESV (reference sequence). With 7 bases clipped from V and 3 bases from J, the junction kept 6 bases outside the gene matches. The CDR3 loop spans 14 amino acids.

In its sample, this clonotype was seen many times. This sequence joins TRBV7-9 and TRBJ2-7; perhaps TRBD2 as D (6 bases). Germline V CDR1 and CDR2: SEHNR, FQNEAQ (reference sequence). CDR3 size: 13 residues. Trimming took off 9 bases at V and 1 base at J, with 13 bases between the two ends. The CDR3 DNA is TGTGCCAGTACCGCGGGGTCTTCCTACGAGCAGTACTTC. This translates into CASTAGSSYEQYF.

This clonotype was counted only a few times. The genes are TRBV20-1 and TRBJ2-1, with 9 bases identical to TRBD2. Germline V gene sequence: CDR1 DFQATT, CDR2 SNEGSKA (reference sequence). V trimming: 5 bases; J trimming: 7 bases; junction bases outside the gene matches: 12. The CDR3 loop spans 15 amino acids. CDR3 sequence reads: CSAPGGGGAPNEQFF. The CDR3 DNA is TGCAGTGCTCCTGGGGGCGGGGGGGCCCCAAATGAGCAGTTCTTC.

The genes are TRBV6-6 and TRBJ1-1, with D hard to call. Trimming removed 10 bases at V and 2 bases at J, with 14 bases between. In germline, CDR1 is MNHNY, CDR2 SVGAGI (reference sequence). The CDR3 runs 13 residues. In DNA, the CDR3 is TGTGCCACCCTTCTTGGGCTAAACACTGAAGCTTTCTTT. This gives the protein CATLLGLNTEAFF.

This clonotype was observed at least ten times. The chain recombines TRBV7-9 with TRBJ2-1, with D perhaps matching TRBD2 (5 bases). Germline CDR1 reads SEHNR; CDR2 reads FQNEAQ (reference sequence). Trimming removed 8 bases from V and 6 bases from J, with 11 bases in between. CDR3 length equals 12 residues. For the CDR3, the DNA is TGTGCCAGCCTCCTAGGGAGCAATGAGCAGTTCTTC. This gives the protein CASLLGSNEQFF.

In its sample, this clonotype was seen a few times. This chain links TRBV19 with TRBJ1-1, with D maybe TRBD1 (5 bases). The CDR3 consists of 14 residues. Germline lookup yields CDR1 LNHDA and CDR2 SQIVND (reference sequence). The germline V and J ends were trimmed by 8 bases and 2 bases, with 15 bases remaining between them. The CDR3 loop is CASRVWGTNTEAFF. DNA of the CDR3: TGTGCCAGTCGGGTCTGGGGGACTAACACTGAAGCTTTCTTT.

This chain links TRBV12-3 or TRBV12-4 with TRBJ2-1; 9 nucleotides line up with TRBD2. This CDR3 comprises 15 residues. The ends lost 1 base at V and 3 bases at J; junction bases unmatched: 1. CDR3 nucleotide sequence: TGTGCCAGCAGTTTAGGGCGGGAGGGCTACAATGAGCAGTTCTTC. Protein: CASSLGREGYNEQFF.

In this sample, this clonotype turned up a few times. The chain carries TRBV27 and TRBJ1-1; D is unresolved. Germline CDR1 is MNHEY and CDR2 is SMNVEV (reference sequence). This CDR3 contains 14 residues. V was trimmed by 4 bases and J by 0 bases, leaving 9 bases between them. This CDR3 is CASSSGLLNTEAFF. The CDR3 DNA follows: TGTGCCAGCAGTTCCGGACTCTTGAACACTGAAGCTTTCTTT.

The chain combines TRBV5-6 with TRBJ2-7; a possible D gene is TRBD2 (6 bases). Germline V gene lookup returns CDR1 SGHDT and CDR2 YYEEEE. With 6 bases removed from V and 3 bases from J, the gap between germline ends came to 7 bases. This CDR3 is built from 11 residues. DNA of the CDR3: TGTGCCAGCACAGCGGGCTACGAGCAGTACTTC. As protein: CASTAGYEQYF.

The chain has TRBV5-6 and TRBJ2-3, with D perhaps given as TRBD1 or TRBD2 (5 bases each). Trimming took off 0 bases at V and 2 bases at J, with 10 bases between the two ends. CDR3 size: 15 residues. Per the germline V gene, CDR1 is SGHDT and CDR2 is YYEEEE. CDR3 sequence (DNA): TGTGCCAGCAGCTTGGCGGGGACCAACACAGATACGCAGTATTTT. This gives the protein CASSLAGTNTDTQYF.

This clonotype was seen ten or more times. The gene calls are TRBV7-9 and TRBJ1-2; D remains ambiguous. From germline, CDR1 is SEHNR and CDR2 FQNEAQ (reference sequence). V was pared by 8 bases and J by 2 bases, with 12 bases between. The CDR3 extends over 13 amino acids. CDR3 protein: CASQRGTNYGYTF. The CDR3 region has the DNA TGTGCCAGCCAGCGGGGAACCAACTATGGCTACACCTTC.

This clonotype showed up many times. This chain joins TRBV3-1 and TRBJ2-1; 15 bases match TRBD2. This CDR3 contains 18 residues. V dropped 5 bases and J dropped 6; count of bases not matched to a gene: 11. The germline gives CDR1 LGHDT, CDR2 YNNKEL (reference sequence). The CDR3, as DNA: TGTGCCAGCAGCGTGATATACCAGGGACTAGCGGGGGGCAATGAGCAGTTCTTC. It yields the protein CASSVIYQGLAGGNEQFF.

The chain recombines TRBV7-9 with TRBJ2-7; 9 bases agree with TRBD1. The CDR3 is made up of 14 amino acids. Germline CDR1 is SEHNR and CDR2 is FQNEAQ (reference sequence). J gave up 7 bases and V 1 base, and 5 bases lay outside the gene matches. The DNA for the CDR3 is TGTGCCAGCAGCTTAGGAGGGACAGGGTTGGAGCAGTACTTC. Its protein product is CASSLGGTGLEQYF.

This chain uses TRBV9 with TRBJ1-2, with D unresolved. The CDR3 totals 12 residues. The V end lost 1 base, the J end lost 5 bases, and 6 bases lay between the germline ends. Germline V CDR1 and CDR2: SGDLS, YYNGEE. The CDR3 loop reads CASSVNGYGYTF. The CDR3 DNA reads TGTGCCAGCAGCGTAAACGGGTATGGCTACACCTTC.

The J gene is TRBJ2-7, the V gene TRBV21-1. TRBV21-1 counts as a pseudogene. CDR3 size: 15 residues. The CDR3 DNA reads as TGTGCCAGCAGCAAATTCGCCAGACCCTCCTACGAGCAGTACTTC. Translating gives CASSKFARPSYEQYF.

This clonotype has only a few counts. V usage is TRBV6-5 and J usage is TRBJ1-1; D not resolved. Germline CDR1 is MNHEY and CDR2 is SVGAGI. V was cut by 3 bases and J by 7 bases, with 9 bases left in between. There are 12 residues in the CDR3. For the CDR3, the DNA is TGTGCCAGCAGTTATGGAGGGCTTGAAGCTTTCTTT. Its translation is CASSYGGLEAFF.

This clonotype was seen many times. The CDR3 region is CASSWTGGESGELFF. Here the CDR3 DNA reads TGTGCCAGCAGCTGGACAGGGGGCGAATCCGGGGAGCTGTTTTTT. The chain has TRBV6-1 and TRBJ2-2, with 11 positions matching TRBD1. This CDR3 contains 15 residues. J was trimmed by 6 bases and V by 6 bases; bases with no gene match: 6. Germline values: CDR1 MNHNS, CDR2 SASEGT.

There are many counts of this clonotype. The J gene is TRBJ2-1, the V gene TRBV6-5; D is uncertain. The V and J ends lost 2 bases and 3 bases respectively, with 5 bases between them. This CDR3 spans 13 amino acids. Germline V CDR1 and CDR2: MNHEY, SVGAGI. DNA of the CDR3: TGTGCCAGCAGTTACGGGATCTACAATGAGCAGTTCTTC. This codes for CASSYGIYNEQFF.

This clonotype has just a few counts. The chain employs TRBV11-3 and TRBJ1-6; the D is unclear. Germline V CDR1 and CDR2: SGHNT, YENEEA. The CDR3 consists of 14 residues. V was cut by 5 bases and J by 2 bases, with 7 bases left in between. This CDR3 is CASSEGTYNSPLHF. CDR3 nucleotides: TGTGCCAGCAGCGAGGGAACCTATAATTCACCCCTCCACTTT.

This clonotype was seen many times. V is TRBV7-9 and J is TRBJ2-7; tentatively, D is TRBD2 (6 bases). CDR3 length: 16 residues. CDR1 SEHNR and CDR2 FQNEAQ come from the germline V gene (reference sequence). Trimming pared 6 bases from V and 4 bases from J, leaving 22 bases between. The CDR3 sequence is CASSPTMRDLKYEQYF. The CDR3 bases are TGTGCCAGCAGTCCCACGATGCGGGACTTAAAATACGAGCAGTACTTC.

This clonotype occurred a few times. The chain uses TRBV27 and TRBJ2-5, with 9 bases lining up with TRBD2. This CDR3 region has 12 residues. Germline V gives CDR1 MNHEY, CDR2 SMNVEV (reference sequence). The CDR3 nucleotides read TGTGGTAGCGGGGGCAAAGGGGAGACCCAGTACTTC. This sequence encodes CGSGGKGETQYF.

This clonotype was seen only a few times. The chain recombines TRBV20-1 with TRBJ2-3; D is possibly TRBD2 (6 bases). Trimming left V 1 base short and J 3 bases short, with 14 bases between. The CDR3 extends over 15 amino acids. CDR1 DFQATT and CDR2 SNEGSKA come from the germline V gene (reference sequence). The CDR3 DNA is TGCAGTGCTAGAGGACCGGGGGATCGGACAGATACGCAGTATTTT. Protein product: CSARGPGDRTDTQYF.

This clonotype was counted many times. This chain uses TRBV13 with TRBJ2-7; no reliable D call. Looked up from germline, CDR1 is PRHDT and CDR2 is FYEKMQ (reference sequence). This CDR3 contains 13 residues. With 10 bases removed from V and 4 bases from J, the gap between germline ends came to 17 bases. CDR3 DNA: TGTGCCACCAGAGATTACAGAAATTACGAGCAGTACTTC. Protein: CATRDYRNYEQYF.